This T cell receptor beta chain was recovered during a study of neoadjuvant anti-PD-1 for oral cavity cancer. As for the study in general: Most patients had three to four biweekly doses of 3 mg/kg nivolumab before resection. Overall study findings and caveats: Higher pretreatment blood Treg/Th17 ratios correlated with higher pretreatment blood and lower post-treatment tumor TCRbeta clonality.

Remarks on this clone: Its specificity is unknown.

Libraries were prepared by immunoSEQ multiplex PCR; TCRdb keeps only in-frame clonotypes and omits some of them. Among 60,000 to 80,000 clones, around four fifths were seen once, and the ten largest hold 2.5% to 3%. Here the sequenced sample was PBMCs, taken before nivolumab (anti-PD-1) treatment. The sequence came from a person aged 35 to 85 with oral cavity squamous cell carcinoma.

The CDR3 nucleotides read TGTGCCAGCAAGGGGTTCTTCCGGTGGAACACTGAAGCTTTCTTT. Residues: CASKGFFRWNTEAFF. The chain uses TRBV9 and TRBJ1-1, with D maybe TRBD1 (5 bases). The germline gives CDR1 SGDLS, CDR2 YYNGEE. Trimming shortened V by 6 bases and J by 1 base, and 16 bases separated the two germline ends. This CDR3 is built from 15 residues.